The 7 T cell receptor beta chains listed next were all sequenced from one sample in a study of T cells expressing NK-cell markers. TCRdb reprocessed the 5' RACE reads, with one entry per CDR3 protein and no DNA. The specimen's table records 300,000 to 500,000 distinct CDR3 sequences. The sequencing input was blood T cells: a sorted CD56 or NKG2C T cell subset, CD4+ or CD8+ T cells, or bulk PBMC T cells (not recorded which). Receptors originate from a woman aged 50 to 65 in good health.

The chain has TRBV7-9 and TRBJ2-5; checking the TCRdb D call of TRBD1 is not possible without DNA. The V gene's germline CDR1 is SEHNR and CDR2 FQNEAQ (reference sequence). This CDR3 spans 14 amino acids. The CDR3 sequence: CASSTSRPWETQYF.

The genes are TRBV15 and TRBJ2-6. The CDR3 contains 16 residues. Germline CDR1 reads LNHNV; CDR2 reads YYDKDF (reference sequence). This chain's CDR3 is CATSRDRTAGANVLTF.

The rearrangement uses TRBV24-1 and TRBJ1-5. CDR3 size: 15 residues. The V gene's germline CDR1 is KGHDR and CDR2 SFDVKD. The CDR3 loop reads CATSESGGVNQPQHF.

The rearrangement joins TRBV3-1 to TRBJ1-5. The CDR3 sequence is 14 residues long. CDR1 and CDR2 (germline): LGHDT, YNNKEL (reference sequence). The CDR3 loop is CASSQGQGGQPQHF.

This chain's CDR3 is CASSQGDRVVTDTQYF. The chain links TRBV5-1 to TRBJ2-3; absent DNA, TCRdb's TRBD1 call cannot be checked. This CDR3 has 16 residues. Germline V lookup: CDR1 SGHRS, CDR2 YFSETQ.

This rearrangement joins TRBV19 to TRBJ1-2; the TRBD1 assignment by TCRdb is unverifiable without DNA. This CDR3 is built from 14 residues. The germline V gene has CDR1 LNHDA and CDR2 SQIVND (reference sequence). The CDR3 sequence: CASSIQTGLYGYTF.

The rearrangement joins TRBV5-1 to TRBJ2-1. The CDR3 contains 15 residues. The V gene's germline CDR1 is SGHRS and CDR2 YFSETQ. CDR3 in amino acids: CASSLTRESYNEQFF.